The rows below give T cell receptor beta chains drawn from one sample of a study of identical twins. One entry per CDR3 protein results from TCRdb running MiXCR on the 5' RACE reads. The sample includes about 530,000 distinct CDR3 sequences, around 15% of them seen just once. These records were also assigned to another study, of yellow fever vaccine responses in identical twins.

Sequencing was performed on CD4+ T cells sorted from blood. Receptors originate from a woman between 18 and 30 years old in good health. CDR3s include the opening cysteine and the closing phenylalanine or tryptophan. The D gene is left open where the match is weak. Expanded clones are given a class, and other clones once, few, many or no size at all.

CDR3 protein: CSAKPGNNEAFF
CDR3 DNA: TGCAGTGCTAAACCAGGGAACAATGAAGCTTTCTTT
D gene: NA
V gene: TRBV20-1
J gene: TRBJ1-1
clone size: few
CDR3 length: 12

CDR3 protein: CASSLTGYTEAFF
CDR3 DNA: TGTGCCAGCAGTTTAACCGGTTACACTGAAGCTTTCTTT
D gene: NA
V gene: TRBV7-9
J gene: TRBJ1-1
clone size: many
CDR3 length: 13

CDR3 protein: CASSQRLAGGPRGYNEQFF
CDR3 DNA: TGTGCCAGCAGCCAACGACTAGCGGGGGGGCCCCGCGGTTACAATGAGCAGTTCTTC
D gene: TRBD2
V gene: TRBV14
J gene: TRBJ2-1
clone size: NA
CDR3 length: 19

CDR3 protein: CASRTDSGGADTQYF
CDR3 DNA: TGTGCCAGCAGGACTGATAGCGGGGGGGCAGATACGCAGTATTTT
D gene: TRBD2
V gene: TRBV2
J gene: TRBJ2-3
clone size: NA
CDR3 length: 15

CDR3 protein: CASSKDRADTQYF
CDR3 DNA: TGTGCCAGCAGTAAGGACAGAGCAGATACGCAGTATTTT
D gene: NA
V gene: TRBV6-1
J gene: TRBJ2-3
clone size: NA
CDR3 length: 13

CDR3 protein: CASSQEWRVALSGELFF
CDR3 DNA: TGTGCCAGCAGCCAAGAATGGAGGGTGGCTCTCTCCGGGGAGCTGTTTTTT
D gene: NA
V gene: TRBV3-1
J gene: TRBJ2-2
clone size: NA
CDR3 length: 17

CDR3 protein: CASSQDVVGGDTGELFF
CDR3 DNA: TGTGCCAGCAGCCAAGATGTTGTCGGGGGAGACACCGGGGAGCTGTTTTTT
D gene: NA
V gene: TRBV4-2
J gene: TRBJ2-2
clone size: few
CDR3 length: 17

CDR3 protein: CASSLSPPGTDTQYF
CDR3 DNA: TGTGCCAGCAGTTTATCCCCCCCGGGGACAGATACGCAGTATTTT
D gene: NA
V gene: TRBV27
J gene: TRBJ2-3
clone size: few
CDR3 length: 15

CDR3 protein: CASSRSTVVQYF
CDR3 DNA: TGTGCCAGCAGTCGCTCGACAGTAGTGCAGTACTTC
D gene: NA
V gene: TRBV12-3/TRBV12-4
J gene: TRBJ2-7
clone size: few
CDR3 length: 12

CDR3 protein: CASSPLGSGIDTQYF
CDR3 DNA: TGTGCCAGCAGCCCCCTAGGTAGCGGGATAGATACGCAGTATTTT
D gene: TRBD2
V gene: TRBV5-5
J gene: TRBJ2-3
clone size: NA
CDR3 length: 15

CDR3 protein: CASSAVAGGPGEQYF
CDR3 DNA: TGTGCCAGCAGCGCGGTAGCGGGAGGGCCGGGGGAGCAGTACTTC
D gene: TRBD2
V gene: TRBV9
J gene: TRBJ2-7
clone size: few
CDR3 length: 15

CDR3 protein: CSARDRARSQETQYF
CDR3 DNA: TGCAGTGCTAGAGACCGGGCTAGGAGCCAAGAGACCCAGTACTTC
D gene: NA
V gene: TRBV20-1
J gene: TRBJ2-5
clone size: NA
CDR3 length: 15

CDR3 protein: CASILQGVVETQYF
CDR3 DNA: TGTGCCAGCATCCTACAGGGGGTCGTCGAGACCCAGTACTTC
D gene: NA
V gene: TRBV21-1
J gene: TRBJ2-5
clone size: few
CDR3 length: 14

CDR3 protein: CASSYIGGHRPNYGYTF
CDR3 DNA: TGTGCCAGCAGTTACATCGGGGGGCATCGCCCTAACTATGGCTACACCTTC
D gene: NA
V gene: TRBV6-5
J gene: TRBJ1-2
clone size: few
CDR3 length: 17

CDR3 protein: CSATKLDTSSGNTIYF
CDR3 DNA: TGCAGTGCTACTAAGTTGGACACGAGCTCTGGAAACACCATATATTTT
D gene: NA
V gene: TRBV20-1
J gene: TRBJ1-3
clone size: NA
CDR3 length: 16

CDR3 protein: CASSRKPPPGVTEAFF
CDR3 DNA: TGTGCCAGCAGTCGAAAACCCCCACCGGGGGTCACTGAAGCTTTCTTT
D gene: NA
V gene: TRBV12-3/TRBV12-4
J gene: TRBJ1-1
clone size: NA
CDR3 length: 16

CDR3 protein: CASSPWNTQYF
CDR3 DNA: TGTGCCAGCAGCCCGTGGAATACGCAGTATTTT
D gene: NA
V gene: TRBV7-9
J gene: TRBJ2-3
clone size: NA
CDR3 length: 11

CDR3 protein: CSARDTAGGLETQYF
CDR3 DNA: TGCAGTGCTAGAGATACAGCGGGGGGGCTCGAGACCCAGTACTTC
D gene: TRBD2
V gene: TRBV20-1
J gene: TRBJ2-5
clone size: NA
CDR3 length: 15

CDR3 protein: CASSSLMRLAGGYYEQYF
CDR3 DNA: TGTGCCAGCAGTTCCCTTATGAGACTAGCGGGAGGATACTACGAGCAGTACTTC
D gene: TRBD2
V gene: TRBV6-5
J gene: TRBJ2-7
clone size: few
CDR3 length: 18

CDR3 protein: CASSSGEADNEQFF
CDR3 DNA: TGTGCCAGCAGCTCCGGGGAGGCAGACAATGAGCAGTTCTTC
D gene: NA
V gene: TRBV7-3
J gene: TRBJ2-1
clone size: once
CDR3 length: 14

CDR3 protein: CSAPDRGTPNTEAFF
CDR3 DNA: TGCAGTGCCCCCGACCGGGGGACACCCAACACTGAAGCTTTCTTT
D gene: NA
V gene: TRBV20-1
J gene: TRBJ1-1
clone size: few
CDR3 length: 15

CDR3 protein: CASSYFAGTTATNEKLFF
CDR3 DNA: TGTGCCAGCAGTTACTTTGCAGGGACAACGGCAACTAATGAAAAACTGTTTTTT
D gene: NA
V gene: TRBV6-5
J gene: TRBJ1-4
clone size: NA
CDR3 length: 18

CDR3 protein: CASSLIQGVSDTQYF
CDR3 DNA: TGTGCCAGCAGTTTGATACAGGGAGTGTCAGATACGCAGTATTTT
D gene: NA
V gene: TRBV12-3/TRBV12-4
J gene: TRBJ2-3
clone size: many
CDR3 length: 15

CDR3 protein: CASSPGRVRGSETQYF
CDR3 DNA: TGTGCCAGCAGCCCTGGGCGGGTGAGGGGATCGGAGACCCAGTACTTC
D gene: NA
V gene: TRBV2
J gene: TRBJ2-5
clone size: NA
CDR3 length: 16

CDR3 protein: CASSHKTGAGELFF
CDR3 DNA: TGTGCCAGCAGCCATAAGACAGGGGCCGGGGAGCTGTTTTTT
D gene: TRBD1
V gene: TRBV3-1
J gene: TRBJ2-2
clone size: NA
CDR3 length: 14

CDR3 protein: CASSQVGAGAYNEQFF
CDR3 DNA: TGTGCCAGCAGCCAGGTGGGGGCCGGGGCCTACAATGAGCAGTTCTTC
D gene: NA
V gene: TRBV6-5
J gene: TRBJ2-1
clone size: NA
CDR3 length: 16

CDR3 protein: CASSRGGVTATDTQYF
CDR3 DNA: TGCGCCAGCAGCCGAGGGGGGGTCACCGCCACAGATACGCAGTATTTT
D gene: NA
V gene: TRBV5-1
J gene: TRBJ2-3
clone size: NA
CDR3 length: 16

CDR3 protein: CASADLGGVRETQYF
CDR3 DNA: TGCGCCAGCGCGGACCTGGGGGGGGTCAGAGAGACCCAGTACTTC
D gene: TRBD2
V gene: TRBV10-2
J gene: TRBJ2-5
clone size: few
CDR3 length: 15

CDR3 protein: CASSYWGAGELFF
CDR3 DNA: TGTGCCAGCAGCTACTGGGGGGCCGGGGAGCTGTTTTTT
D gene: NA
V gene: TRBV6-5
J gene: TRBJ2-2
clone size: few
CDR3 length: 13

CDR3 protein: CASSPRRLQDTGELFF
CDR3 DNA: TGTGCCAGCTCACCACGGAGGCTACAGGACACCGGGGAGCTGTTTTTT
D gene: NA
V gene: TRBV18
J gene: TRBJ2-2
clone size: NA
CDR3 length: 16

CDR3 protein: CASSQVGLEQFF
CDR3 DNA: TGTGCCAGCAGCCAAGTGGGGCTGGAGCAGTTCTTC
D gene: NA
V gene: TRBV14
J gene: TRBJ2-1
clone size: few
CDR3 length: 12

CDR3 protein: CASSPGRAPSYEQYF
CDR3 DNA: TGCGCCAGCAGCCCGGGGAGGGCCCCTTCCTACGAGCAGTACTTC
D gene: TRBD2
V gene: TRBV10-1
J gene: TRBJ2-7
clone size: NA
CDR3 length: 15

CDR3 protein: CATSDTFTDEAFF
CDR3 DNA: TGTGCCACCAGTGACACATTCACAGATGAAGCTTTCTTT
D gene: NA
V gene: TRBV24-1
J gene: TRBJ1-1
clone size: NA
CDR3 length: 13

CDR3 protein: CASRTTGITGELFF
CDR3 DNA: TGTGCCAGCAGAACGACAGGGATAACCGGGGAGCTGTTTTTT
D gene: TRBD1
V gene: TRBV6-2/TRBV6-3
J gene: TRBJ2-2
clone size: NA
CDR3 length: 14

CDR3 protein: CSAIDDKPTGEMFF
CDR3 DNA: TGCAGTGCTATCGATGATAAGCCCACCGGGGAGATGTTTTTT
D gene: NA
V gene: TRBV20-1
J gene: TRBJ2-2
clone size: NA
CDR3 length: 14

CDR3 protein: CASSVTSGSSYNEQFF
CDR3 DNA: TGTGCCAGCAGCGTAACTAGCGGGAGCTCCTACAATGAGCAGTTCTTC
D gene: TRBD2
V gene: TRBV9
J gene: TRBJ2-1
clone size: few
CDR3 length: 16

CDR3 protein: CASSLTLPGQGAHRVNEQFF
CDR3 DNA: TGCGCCAGCAGCTTGACCCTCCCGGGACAGGGGGCGCATCGGGTCAATGAGCAGTTCTTC
D gene: TRBD1
V gene: TRBV5-1
J gene: TRBJ2-1
clone size: few
CDR3 length: 20

CDR3 protein: CASSQVVGGLQETQYF
CDR3 DNA: TGCGCCAGCAGCCAAGTAGTCGGGGGGCTTCAGGAGACCCAGTACTTC
D gene: NA
V gene: TRBV4-1
J gene: TRBJ2-5
clone size: NA
CDR3 length: 16

CDR3 protein: CSATLAGGPGRTDTQYF
CDR3 DNA: TGCAGTGCTACTTTAGCGGGAGGGCCTGGAAGAACAGATACGCAGTATTTT
D gene: TRBD2
V gene: TRBV20-1
J gene: TRBJ2-3
clone size: many
CDR3 length: 17

CDR3 protein: CASSFRGQGNTGELFF
CDR3 DNA: TGTGCCAGCAGCTTTAGGGGACAGGGGAACACCGGGGAGCTGTTTTTT
D gene: TRBD1
V gene: TRBV11-2
J gene: TRBJ2-2
clone size: few
CDR3 length: 16

CDR3 protein: CSALPGGSYNEQFF
CDR3 DNA: TGCAGCGCCTTACCAGGGGGCTCCTACAATGAGCAGTTCTTC
D gene: TRBD1
V gene: TRBV20-1
J gene: TRBJ2-1
clone size: NA
CDR3 length: 14

CDR3 protein: CASSPPNGEQFF
CDR3 DNA: TGTGCCAGCTCACCACCCAACGGTGAGCAGTTCTTC
D gene: NA
V gene: TRBV18
J gene: TRBJ2-1
clone size: few
CDR3 length: 12

CDR3 protein: CASSSPYSNQPQHF
CDR3 DNA: TGTGCCAGCAGCTCCCCGTATAGCAATCAGCCCCAGCATTTT
D gene: NA
V gene: TRBV7-9
J gene: TRBJ1-5
clone size: many
CDR3 length: 14

CDR3 protein: CATSRDSVSGRVGGELFF
CDR3 DNA: TGTGCCACCAGCAGAGACAGTGTTAGCGGGAGAGTTGGCGGGGAGCTGTTTTTT
D gene: TRBD2
V gene: TRBV15
J gene: TRBJ2-2
clone size: NA
CDR3 length: 18

CDR3 protein: CASSFREQGEAFF
CDR3 DNA: TGTGCCAGCAGCTTCAGGGAACAGGGAGAAGCTTTCTTT
D gene: NA
V gene: TRBV7-9
J gene: TRBJ1-1
clone size: few
CDR3 length: 13

CDR3 protein: CASRLQGAEGYTF
CDR3 DNA: TGTGCCAGCAGACTACAGGGGGCTGAGGGCTACACCTTC
D gene: TRBD1
V gene: TRBV12-3/TRBV12-4
J gene: TRBJ1-2
clone size: NA
CDR3 length: 13

CDR3 protein: CASSLSGGPYNEQFF
CDR3 DNA: TGCGCCAGCAGCTTGTCGGGCGGACCCTACAATGAGCAGTTCTTC
D gene: NA
V gene: TRBV5-1
J gene: TRBJ2-1
clone size: many
CDR3 length: 15

CDR3 protein: CASSLLRGQGINEQFF
CDR3 DNA: TGTGCCAGCAGTCTACTACGGGGACAGGGCATCAATGAGCAGTTCTTC
D gene: TRBD1
V gene: TRBV27
J gene: TRBJ2-1
clone size: few
CDR3 length: 16

CDR3 protein: CASSPGQKTSPLHF
CDR3 DNA: TGTGCCAGCAGCCCGGGACAGAAAACTTCACCCCTCCACTTT
D gene: TRBD1
V gene: TRBV3-1
J gene: TRBJ1-6
clone size: NA
CDR3 length: 14

CDR3 protein: CSVVLAGTETQYF
CDR3 DNA: TGCAGCGTTGTGTTAGCGGGAACAGAGACCCAGTACTTC
D gene: TRBD2
V gene: TRBV29-1
J gene: TRBJ2-5
clone size: NA
CDR3 length: 13

CDR3 protein: CASSSKLQGASGELFF
CDR3 DNA: TGTGCCAGCAGTTCCAAACTACAGGGGGCTAGCGGGGAGCTGTTTTTT
D gene: TRBD1
V gene: TRBV6-5
J gene: TRBJ2-2
clone size: few
CDR3 length: 16

CDR3 protein: CATSGLAGASQETQYF
CDR3 DNA: TGTGCCACCTCCGGACTAGCGGGGGCCAGCCAAGAGACCCAGTACTTC
D gene: TRBD2
V gene: TRBV10-3
J gene: TRBJ2-5
clone size: NA
CDR3 length: 16

CDR3 protein: CASSERGGFSGNTIYF
CDR3 DNA: TGTGCCAGCAGTGAACGGGGAGGCTTCTCTGGAAACACCATATATTTT
D gene: NA
V gene: TRBV25-1
J gene: TRBJ1-3
clone size: few
CDR3 length: 16

CDR3 protein: CASSLTRTATDTQYF
CDR3 DNA: TGTGCCAGCAGCTTAACGCGTACGGCCACAGATACGCAGTATTTT
D gene: NA
V gene: TRBV7-3
J gene: TRBJ2-3
clone size: few
CDR3 length: 15